This T cell receptor beta chain emerged from a study of regulatory T cells in long-lasting Graves disease. Turning to the study itself: Prior antithyroid drug treatment in newly diagnosed Graves' patients lasted under 3 months.

The authors built TCR beta libraries using iRepertoire HTBI primers and Arm-PCR of CDR3 regions. One entry per CDR3 protein results from TCRdb running MiXCR on the multiplex PCR reads. The sample shows approximately 440,000 distinct CDR3 sequences, around 16% of them seen only once. A remark on this clonotype: No antigen is known for it.

The time point was: newly diagnosed GD, antithyroid drugs for less than 3 months. After RNA was extracted from PBMCs, the TCR library was made from it. Graves' disease diagnosis followed American Thyroid Association guidelines. V was shortened by 5 bases and J by 2 bases, with 13 bases between the two germline ends. The CDR3 sequence is 14 residues long. Germline V lookup: CDR1 SEHNR, CDR2 FQNEAQ (reference sequence). Study outcomes and limitations: Peripheral blood was the sole material, not thyroid tissue.

These same records also appear under a second study, on T cells in Graves' hyperthyroidism and ophthalmopathy. That study reports: Appearing also in blood were most of the thyroid clonotypes expanded above 0.001.

The input for sequencing was peripheral blood mononuclear cells (PBMCs), taken at new diagnosis, from a patient treated with antithyroid drugs. The clonotype comes from a man aged 40-55 years with Graves disease. The chain carries TRBV7-9 and TRBJ2-7; maybe TRBD2 (6 bases). In DNA form, the CDR3 reads TGTGCCAGCAGCGTGGCGGGAACAACCTACGAGCAGTACTTC. As protein: CASSVAGTTYEQYF.